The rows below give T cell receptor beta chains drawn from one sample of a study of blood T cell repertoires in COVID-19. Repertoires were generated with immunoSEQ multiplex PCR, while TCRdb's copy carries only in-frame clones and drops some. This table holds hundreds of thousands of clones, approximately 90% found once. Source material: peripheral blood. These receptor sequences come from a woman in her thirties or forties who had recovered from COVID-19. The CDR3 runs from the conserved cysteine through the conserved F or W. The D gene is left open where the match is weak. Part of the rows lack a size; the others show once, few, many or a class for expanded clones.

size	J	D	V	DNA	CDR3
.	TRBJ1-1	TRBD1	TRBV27	TGTGCCAGCAGGGAGACAGGGGGCACTGAAGCTTTCTTT	CASRETGGTEAFF
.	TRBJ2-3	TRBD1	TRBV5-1	TGCGCCAGCAGCTTGCGGCCAACCGACAGGGTTAACACAGATACGCAGTATTTT	CASSLRPTDRVNTDTQYF
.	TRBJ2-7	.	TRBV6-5	TGTGCCAGCAGTTACGGGCCTAGCGAATCCTACGAGCAGTACTTC	CASSYGPSESYEQYF
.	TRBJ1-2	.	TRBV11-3	TGTGCCAGCAGCGCCCAGGGAGGGTACTATGGCTACACCTTC	CASSAQGGYYGYTF
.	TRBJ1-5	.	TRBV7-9	TGTGCCAGGCCACAACCCTCAGGGGATGGCCAGCCCCAGCATTTT	CARPQPSGDGQPQHF
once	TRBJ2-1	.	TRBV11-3	TGTGCCAGCAGCTCCTACTCGAGCTCCTACAATGAGCAGTTCTTC	CASSSYSSSYNEQFF
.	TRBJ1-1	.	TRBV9	TGTGCCAGCAGCACTGACAGAAACACTGAAGCTTTCTTT	CASSTDRNTEAFF
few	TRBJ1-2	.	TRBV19	TGTGCCAGTAGCAGGGTTTATGGCTACACCTTC	CASSRVYGYTF
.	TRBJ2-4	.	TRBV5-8	TGTGCCAGCAGCTTCCGGGAAATAGCCAAAAACATTCAGTACTTC	CASSFREIAKNIQYF
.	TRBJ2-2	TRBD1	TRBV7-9	TGTGCCAGCAGCTACGGGACAGGGAGCACCGGGGAGCTGTTTTTT	CASSYGTGSTGELFF
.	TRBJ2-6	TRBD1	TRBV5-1	TGCGCCAGCAGCGCTTGGGGGACAGGGTCCACTGGGGCCAACGTCCTGACTTTC	CASSAWGTGSTGANVLTF
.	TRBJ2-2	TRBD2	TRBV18	TGTGCCAGCTCACCACCGCGCGGGGGGAACACCGGGGAGCTGTTTTTT	CASSPPRGGNTGELFF
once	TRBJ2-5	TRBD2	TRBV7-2	TGTGCCAGCAGCCCACCGGGACTACCTCAAGAGACCCAGTACTTC	CASSPPGLPQETQYF
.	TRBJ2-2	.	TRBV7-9	TGTGCCAGCAGCCCTAGCAAGGAGCTGTTTTTT	CASSPSKELFF
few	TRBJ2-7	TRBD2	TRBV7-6	TGTGCCAGCAGCCCCCAGGTCCTAGCGGCCGAGCAGTACTTC	CASSPQVLAAEQYF
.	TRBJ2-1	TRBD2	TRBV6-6	TGTGCCGGCCGAAAGCGGGAGGGCCTCGAGCAGTTCTTC	CAGRKREGLEQFF
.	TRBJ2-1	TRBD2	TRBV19	TGTGCCAGTAGTCCGGGACTAGCGGGAGCGGGTGAGCAGTTCTTC	CASSPGLAGAGEQFF
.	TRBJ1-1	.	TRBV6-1	TGTGCCAGCAGTGAAGCCCTAAACACTGAAGCTTTCTTT	CASSEALNTEAFF
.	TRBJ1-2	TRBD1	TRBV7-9	TGTGCCAGCAGCCCCCCGGGACAGGGCATATATGCCCTGGGCTACACCTTC	CASSPPGQGIYALGYTF
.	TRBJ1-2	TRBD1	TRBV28	TGTGCCAGCAGCCTCTCTGGACAGGGGGCGGTCTACACCTTC	CASSLSGQGAVYTF